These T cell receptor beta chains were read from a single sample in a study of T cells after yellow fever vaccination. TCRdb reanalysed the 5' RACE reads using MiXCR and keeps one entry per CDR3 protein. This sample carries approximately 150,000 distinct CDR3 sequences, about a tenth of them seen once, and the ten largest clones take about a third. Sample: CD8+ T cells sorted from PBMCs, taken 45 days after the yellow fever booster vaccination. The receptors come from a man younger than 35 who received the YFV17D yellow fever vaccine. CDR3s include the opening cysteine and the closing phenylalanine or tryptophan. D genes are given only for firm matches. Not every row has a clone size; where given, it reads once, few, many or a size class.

CSARDPRGDGTDTQYF | TGCAGTGCTAGAGATCCACGGGGGGACGGGACAGATACGCAGTATTTT | TRBD2 | TRBV20-1 | many | TRBJ2-3
CASSLSPNEKLFF | TGTGCCAGCAGTTTATCGCCAAATGAAAAACTGTTTTTT | NA | TRBV27 | many | TRBJ1-4
CASSHDRGQEAFF | TGTGCCAGCAGTCACGACAGGGGCCAAGAAGCTTTCTTT | TRBD1 | TRBV28 | few | TRBJ1-1
CASSITGGRTGELFF | TGTGCCAGTAGTATTACAGGGGGGCGCACCGGGGAGCTGTTTTTT | TRBD1 | TRBV19 | NA | TRBJ2-2
CASSTGTYDPYEQYF | TGTGCCAGTAGTACCGGGACCTATGACCCCTACGAGCAGTACTTC | NA | TRBV19 | NA | TRBJ2-7
CASSWENAEQYF | TGTGCCAGCAGTTGGGAGAACGCCGAGCAGTACTTC | NA | TRBV12-3/TRBV12-4 | few | TRBJ2-7
CATMGQGYGYTF | TGTGCCACCATGGGACAGGGCTATGGCTACACCTTC | TRBD1 | TRBV6-5 | few | TRBJ1-2
CASSVGNYEQYF | TGCGCCAGCAGTGTTGGAAACTACGAGCAGTACTTC | NA | TRBV10-2 | many | TRBJ2-7
CASSQDFGPGELFF | TGCGCCAGCAGCCAAGATTTTGGGCCCGGGGAGCTGTTTTTT | NA | TRBV4-3 | NA | TRBJ2-2
CASSQEGGEPDGYTF | TGCGCCAGCAGCCAAGAGGGCGGCGAGCCGGATGGCTACACCTTC | NA | TRBV4-3 | few | TRBJ1-2
CASNTGAGELFF | TGTGCCAGCAACACAGGGGCCGGGGAGCTGTTTTTT | TRBD1 | TRBV6-2/TRBV6-3 | NA | TRBJ2-2
CAIGGETIQETQYF | TGTGCCATAGGGGGGGAGACGATCCAAGAGACCCAGTACTTC | NA | TRBV2 | NA | TRBJ2-5
CSTRHGDEQFF | TGCAGCACTCGACATGGCGATGAGCAGTTCTTC | NA | TRBV29-1 | NA | TRBJ2-1
CSAYQTEMWDYGYTF | TGCAGCGCCTATCAGACGGAAATGTGGGACTATGGCTACACCTTC | NA | TRBV29-1 | many | TRBJ1-2
CASSQVERFTDTQYF | TGTGCCAGCAGCCAAGTCGAAAGGTTCACAGATACGCAGTATTTT | NA | TRBV14 | NA | TRBJ2-3
CASSFGLAGDSYEQYF | TGTGCCAGCAGCTTCGGACTAGCGGGGGACTCCTACGAGCAGTACTTC | TRBD2 | TRBV7-6 | NA | TRBJ2-7
CASSLGLGDRETQYF | TGTGCCAGCAGCTTAGGGTTAGGGGACAGGGAGACCCAGTACTTC | TRBD1 | TRBV11-2 | few | TRBJ2-5
CASSLQASSYNEQFF | TGTGCCAGCAGTTTGCAGGCAAGCTCCTACAATGAGCAGTTCTTC | NA | TRBV12-3/TRBV12-4 | NA | TRBJ2-1
CASSQEEAGDRSDTQYF | TGCGCCAGCAGCCAAGAAGAGGCGGGGGACCGCTCAGATACGCAGTATTTT | TRBD2 | TRBV4-3 | NA | TRBJ2-3
CASRAGATDTQYF | TGTGCCAGCAGAGCAGGGGCGACGGATACGCAGTATTTT | NA | TRBV7-8 | few | TRBJ2-3
CASSLGSGTQYF | TGTGCCAGCAGCTTGGGGTCGGGGACCCAGTACTTC | NA | TRBV5-8 | NA | TRBJ2-5